These 25 T cell receptor beta chains were all obtained from the same sample, sequenced in a study of Ad26.COV2.S vaccination and SARS-CoV-2 variants. The data were produced by immunoSEQ multiplex PCR, yet TCRdb's version contains in-frame clones alone and is incomplete. The sample has more than 400,000 clones, 90% seen once. The treatment was: over 15 received Ad26.COV2.S at low or high dose, single or two shots; about 5 received placebo; per-sample allocation not given. The samples were gathered on day 63 after the first injection of vaccine or placebo. The material was peripheral blood, obtained in a trial of Ad26.COV2.S vaccine versus placebo. Source of these receptors: a person between 18 and 59 years old who received the Ad26.COV2.S COVID-19 vaccine or a placebo.

V gene TRBV28 combines with J gene TRBJ1-2; 10 bases are a match to TRBD1. CDR1 is MDHEN and CDR2 is SYDVKM in the germline V gene. The CDR3 has 15 amino acids. V was pared by 4 bases and J by 6 bases, with 8 bases of the junction left unmatched. CDR3 protein: CASSSETGGLDGYTF. CDR3 bases: TGTGCCAGCAGTTCAGAGACAGGGGGCCTGGATGGCTACACCTTC.

The chain links TRBV7-3 to TRBJ2-7; possibly TRBD1 or TRBD2 for D (5 bases each). The CDR3 has 14 residues. Trimming stripped 1 base from V and 2 bases from J, with 9 bases between. CDR1 is SGHTA, CDR2 FQGTGA, per germline. The CDR3 DNA sequence: TGTGCCAGCAGCTTAAATAAGGGACCCTACGAGCAGTACTTC. This sequence encodes CASSLNKGPYEQYF.

In regard to this clone: The sample has other DNA sequences that encode this CDR3 too. The rearrangement links TRBV5-1 to TRBJ2-3, with 14 bases fitting TRBD2. Germline lookup yields CDR1 SGHRS and CDR2 YFSETQ. V was pared by 4 bases and J by 3 bases, with 4 bases of the junction left unmatched. CDR3 length: 16 amino acids. CDR3 in amino acids: CASSPGTSGRTDTQYF. Written as DNA, the CDR3 is TGCGCCAGCAGCCCTGGGACTAGCGGGAGAACAGATACGCAGTATTTT.

The chain combines TRBV14 with TRBJ2-1; D is uncertain. The V and J ends lost 2 bases and 3 bases respectively, with 17 bases between them. From germline, CDR1 is SGHDN and CDR2 FVKESK. There are 17 residues in the CDR3. The CDR3 nucleotides are TGTGCCAGCAGCCAAAGCCTCCCTCGCAGAAACTACAATGAGCAGTTCTTC. Its protein is CASSQSLPRRNYNEQFF.

This clone was found a few times. The rearrangement joins TRBV7-2 to TRBJ2-1, with 8 bases fitting TRBD2. V shed 1 base, J shed 7 bases, and the junction held 6 bases outside the gene matches. This CDR3 comprises 15 residues. Germline loops: CDR1 SGHTA, CDR2 FQGNSA. The CDR3 DNA follows: TGTGCCAGCAGCTTAGAGTCCGGGGGGGGAAATGAGCAGTTCTTC. Protein: CASSLESGGGNEQFF. The full variable domain, rest sourced from reference TRBV7-2 and TRBJ2-1, is GAGVSQSPSNKVTEKGKDVELRCDPISGHTALYWYRQSLGQGLEFLIYFQGNSAPDKSGLPSDRFSAERTGGSVSTLTIQRTQQEDSAVYLCASSLESGGGNEQFFGPGTRLTVL.

The chain links TRBV24-1 to TRBJ2-5; D is possibly TRBD2 (5 bases). The CDR3 covers 12 residues. V was trimmed by 2 bases and J by 9 bases, leaving 9 bases between them. Germline loops: CDR1 KGHDR, CDR2 SFDVKD. The CDR3 reads CATSDSIGAQYF. CDR3 bases: TGTGCCACCAGTGATTCCATCGGGGCCCAGTACTTC.

This clone was counted a single time. V is TRBV5-1 and J is TRBJ1-2, with TRBD1 identical over 12 bases. The CDR3 extends over 14 amino acids. Trimming cost V 4 bases and J 6 bases; bases outside gene matches: 4. Germline loops: CDR1 SGHRS, CDR2 YFSETQ. The CDR3 nucleotides are TGCGCCAGCAGCCCGGGGACAGGGGGCAATGGCTACACCTTC. Residues: CASSPGTGGNGYTF.

The chain carries TRBV7-9 and TRBJ1-5; 8 bases are shared with TRBD1. The CDR3 is 14 residues long. Germline V gene data show CDR1 as SEHNR and CDR2 as FQNEAQ (reference sequence). V shed 5 bases and J 6 bases; nucleotides not matched to a gene: 6. The DNA of the CDR3 is TGTGCCAGCAGCCCGGACAGGGAATTTCAGCCCCAGCATTTT. This translates into CASSPDREFQPQHF.

The gene calls are TRBV9 and TRBJ2-7, with D uncertain. There are 15 residues in the CDR3. CDR1 and CDR2 from the germline V gene are SGDLS and YYNGEE. Between the trimmed V and J ends, which lost 3 bases and 0 bases, there was a span of 13 bases. CDR3: CASSDDATSSYEQYF. CDR3 in DNA: TGTGCCAGCAGCGACGACGCGACGAGCTCCTACGAGCAGTACTTC.

The chain links TRBV7-3 to TRBJ2-1; 12 bases fit TRBD2. This CDR3 has 14 amino acids. Germline CDR1 and CDR2: SGHTA and FQGTGA. J lost 8 bases, V lost 5 bases, and 4 bases had no gene match. As DNA, the CDR3 is TGTGCCAGCAGCCCCCGACTAGCGGGAGATGAGCAGTTCTTC. Translating it yields CASSPRLAGDEQFF.

This chain connects TRBV7-2 to TRBJ2-3; D is undetermined. The CDR3 length is 14 residues. The germline V gene has CDR1 SGHTA and CDR2 FQGNSA. The ends were cut back, 1 base at V and 5 bases at J, with 10 bases in the middle. As DNA, the CDR3 is TGTGCCAGCAGCTTAGAACCTCGAATAGATACGCAGTATTTT. Translating gives CASSLEPRIDTQYF.

This rearrangement joins TRBV7-2 to TRBJ1-1; no definite D call. V lost 1 base and J lost 5, with 11 bases in between. The germline V gene has CDR1 SGHTA and CDR2 FQGNSA. CDR3 length equals 14 residues. The CDR3 sequence is CASSLGEIGTEAFF. Written as DNA, the CDR3 is TGTGCCAGCAGCTTAGGCGAGATCGGTACTGAAGCTTTCTTT. The whole variable domain, filled in from reference TRBV7-2 and TRBJ1-1, reads GAGVSQSPSNKVTEKGKDVELRCDPISGHTALYWYRQSLGQGLEFLIYFQGNSAPDKSGLPSDRFSAERTGGSVSTLTIQRTQQEDSAVYLCASSLGEIGTEAFFGQGTRLTVV.

The gene calls are TRBV28 and TRBJ2-7, with D hard to call. Germline V gene sequence: CDR1 MDHEN, CDR2 SYDVKM. This CDR3 has 14 residues. Trimming took off 3 bases at V and 1 base at J, with 10 bases between the two ends. The CDR3 here is CASSLQRTSYEQYF. DNA of the CDR3: TGTGCCAGCAGTTTGCAGCGAACTTCCTACGAGCAGTACTTC.

V is TRBV9 and J is TRBJ2-7; D is perhaps TRBD2 (6 bases). V was cut by 4 bases and J by 5 bases, with 25 bases left in between. The CDR3 spans 17 residues. Germline CDR1 is SGDLS and CDR2 is YYNGEE. The CDR3 DNA reads as TGTGCCAGCAGCCCCACCTCCGGCGGGGTCCCGTATGACGAGCAGTACTTC. Residues: CASSPTSGGVPYDEQYF.

This rearrangement joins TRBV28 to TRBJ1-1; no definite D call. The length of the CDR3 is 15 residues. Germline CDR1 MDHEN, CDR2 SYDVKM. V lost 2 bases, J lost 4 bases, and 14 bases lay in between. The chain's CDR3 is CASSLSSPGSTEAFF. DNA for the CDR3: TGTGCCAGCAGTTTAAGTAGTCCGGGGAGCACTGAAGCTTTCTTT. The complete variable domain, with remaining parts taken from reference TRBV28 and TRBJ1-1, reads DVKVTQSSRYLVKRTGEKVFLECVQDMDHENMFWYRQDPGLGLRLIYFSYDVKMKEKGDIPEGYSVSREKKERFSLILESASTNQTSMYLCASSLSSPGSTEAFFGQGTRLTVV.

The CDR3 loop reads CASSQGTLSGSPLHF. The CDR3 bases are TGCGCCAGCAGCCAAGGGACATTGTCGGGTTCACCCCTCCACTTT. This chain connects TRBV4-1 to TRBJ1-6, with D possibly TRBD1 on 5 matching bases. This CDR3 is 15 amino acids long. The V end lost 1 base, the J end lost 9 bases, and 13 bases lay between the germline ends. Germline CDR1 reads MGHRA; CDR2 reads YSYEKL.

This chain joins TRBV5-1 and TRBJ1-1, with D possibly matching TRBD1 (6 bases). This CDR3 contains 15 residues. V shed 0 bases and J shed 2 bases, with 11 bases lying between them. Germline V gene sequence: CDR1 SGHRS, CDR2 YFSETQ. The CDR3 region is CASSLDGRGNTEAFF. The DNA of the CDR3 is TGCGCCAGCAGCTTGGATGGCAGGGGAAACACTGAAGCTTTCTTT.

J is TRBJ2-5 and V is TRBV20-1; D not certain. Trimming removed 1 base from V and 5 bases from J, with 2 bases in between. Germline lookup yields CDR1 DFQATT and CDR2 SNEGSKA (reference sequence). The CDR3 is made up of 10 amino acids. For the CDR3, the DNA is TGCAGTGCTAGAGTTGAGACCCAGTACTTC. It is translated as CSARVETQYF.

This clone occurred once. For the CDR3, the DNA is TGCGCCAGCAGCCCCCCCCGGACAGGGTGGAATGAGCAGTTCTTC. Its protein product is CASSPPRTGWNEQFF. J is TRBJ2-1 and V is TRBV4-1; 8 nucleotides agree with TRBD1. The V gene's germline CDR1 is MGHRA and CDR2 YSYEKL. The V segment lost 4 bases and the J segment 7 bases; nucleotides outside the gene matches: 9. This CDR3 has 15 residues.

The V and J genes are TRBV5-4 and TRBJ2-5; 9 nucleotides align to TRBD2. The CDR3 runs to 15 residues. Germline lookup yields CDR1 SGHNT and CDR2 YYREEE (reference sequence). V gave up 4 bases and J gave up 3 bases; unmatched junction bases: 7. CDR3: CASSNRASGEETQYF. The CDR3, as DNA: TGTGCCAGCAGCAATCGGGCTAGCGGGGAAGAGACCCAGTACTTC.

The V call is TRBV28, the J call TRBJ2-2; 7 bases align to TRBD1. This CDR3 has 18 amino acids. Losses at the gene ends were 4 bases for V and 4 bases for J; bases not matched to a gene: 15. Germline assignment: CDR1 MDHEN and CDR2 SYDVKM. The CDR3 spells CASSSPSLSGGFTGELFF. The DNA of the CDR3 is TGTGCCAGCAGTTCGCCCTCTCTCTCAGGGGGTTTCACCGGGGAGCTGTTTTTT.

The V and J genes are TRBV24-1 and TRBJ2-3, with D perhaps being TRBD1 or TRBD2 (5 bases each). Trimming pared 5 bases from V and 5 bases from J, leaving 10 bases between. The CDR3 contains 13 residues. Germline lookup yields CDR1 KGHDR and CDR2 SFDVKD. CDR3 coding DNA: TGTGCCACCAGTGTGGGGGTTAGAGATACGCAGTATTTT. Its translation: CATSVGVRDTQYF.

The DNA of the CDR3 is TGTGCCACCAGTGACGTAAACTCCTACGAGCAGTACTTC. This sequence encodes CATSDVNSYEQYF. This chain connects TRBV24-1 to TRBJ2-7, with unresolved D. In germline, CDR1 is KGHDR, CDR2 SFDVKD. The CDR3 length is 13 residues. V was shortened by 4 bases and J by 0 bases, with 6 bases between the two germline ends.

V usage is TRBV5-4 and J usage is TRBJ2-7, with 9 bases fitting TRBD1. V shed 4 bases and J 4 bases; nucleotides not matched to a gene: 9. The CDR3 totals 15 residues. Germline CDR1 and CDR2: SGHNT and YYREEE (reference sequence). The CDR3 region has the DNA TGTGCCAGCAGCCCGTACCGGGACAGGGAGTACGAGCAGTACTTC. Amino acid sequence: CASSPYRDREYEQYF.

The chain joins TRBV19 to TRBJ1-4; 9 bases map to TRBD1. Germline lookup yields CDR1 LNHDA and CDR2 SQIVND (reference sequence). The CDR3 has 15 residues. V dropped 6 bases and J dropped 5; count of bases not matched to a gene: 7. CDR3: CASRDRGNANEKLFF. The CDR3 DNA reads TGTGCCAGTAGGGACAGGGGTAATGCCAATGAAAAACTGTTTTTT.